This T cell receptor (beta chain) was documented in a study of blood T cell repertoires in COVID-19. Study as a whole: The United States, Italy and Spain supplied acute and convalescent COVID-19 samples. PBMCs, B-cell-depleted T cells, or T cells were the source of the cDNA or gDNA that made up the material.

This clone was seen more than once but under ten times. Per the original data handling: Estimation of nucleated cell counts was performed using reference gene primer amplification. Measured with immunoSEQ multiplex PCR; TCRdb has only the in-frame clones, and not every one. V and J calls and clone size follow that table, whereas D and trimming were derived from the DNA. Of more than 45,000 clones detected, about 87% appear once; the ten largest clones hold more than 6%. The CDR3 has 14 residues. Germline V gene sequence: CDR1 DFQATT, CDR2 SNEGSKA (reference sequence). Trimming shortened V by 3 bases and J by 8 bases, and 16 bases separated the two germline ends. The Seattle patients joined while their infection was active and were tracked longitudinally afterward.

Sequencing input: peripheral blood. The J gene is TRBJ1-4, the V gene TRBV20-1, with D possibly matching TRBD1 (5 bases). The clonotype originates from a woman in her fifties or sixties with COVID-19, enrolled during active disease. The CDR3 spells CSASLRARGEKLFF. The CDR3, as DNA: TGCAGTGCTAGTCTAAGGGCCCGGGGGGAAAAACTGTTTTTT.